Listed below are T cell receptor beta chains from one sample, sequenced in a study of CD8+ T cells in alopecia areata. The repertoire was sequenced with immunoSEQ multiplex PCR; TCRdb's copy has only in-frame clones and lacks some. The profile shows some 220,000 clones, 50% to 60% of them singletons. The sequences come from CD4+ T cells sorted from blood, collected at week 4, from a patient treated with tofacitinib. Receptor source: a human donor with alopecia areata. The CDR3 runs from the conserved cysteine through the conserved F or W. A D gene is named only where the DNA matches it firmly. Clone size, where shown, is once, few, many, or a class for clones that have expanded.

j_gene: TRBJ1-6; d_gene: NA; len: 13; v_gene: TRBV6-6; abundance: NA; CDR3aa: CASSFSGDSPLHF; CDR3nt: TGTGCCAGCAGTTTCTCTGGGGATTCACCCCTCCACTTT
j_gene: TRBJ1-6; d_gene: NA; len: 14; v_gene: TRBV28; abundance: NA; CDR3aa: CASPRGLYNSPLHF; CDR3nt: TGTGCCAGCCCCCGAGGGCTCTATAATTCACCCCTCCACTTT
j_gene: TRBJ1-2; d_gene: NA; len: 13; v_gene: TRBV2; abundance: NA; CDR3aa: CASSQTGEGGYTF; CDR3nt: TGTGCCAGCAGTCAGACAGGAGAGGGCGGCTACACCTTC
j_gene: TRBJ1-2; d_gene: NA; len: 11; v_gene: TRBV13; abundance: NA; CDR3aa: CASSSRGGYTF; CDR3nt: TGTGCCAGCAGCTCGAGGGGAGGCTACACCTTC
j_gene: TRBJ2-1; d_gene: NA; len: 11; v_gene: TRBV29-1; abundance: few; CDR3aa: CSVGVTNEQFF; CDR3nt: TGCAGCGTTGGCGTTACCAATGAGCAGTTCTTC
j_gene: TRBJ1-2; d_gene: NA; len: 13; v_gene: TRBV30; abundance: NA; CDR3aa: CAWSVMGPRGYTF; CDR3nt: TGTGCCTGGAGTGTAATGGGGCCGCGGGGCTACACCTTC
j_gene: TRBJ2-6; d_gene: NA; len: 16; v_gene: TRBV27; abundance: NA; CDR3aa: CASMRQGGSGANVLTF; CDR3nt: TGTGCCAGCATGCGACAAGGAGGCTCTGGGGCCAACGTCCTGACTTTC
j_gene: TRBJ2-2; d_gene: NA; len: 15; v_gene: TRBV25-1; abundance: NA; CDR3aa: CASRGSGFITGELFF; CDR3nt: TGTGCCAGCAGAGGGTCAGGGTTTATCACCGGGGAGCTGTTTTTT
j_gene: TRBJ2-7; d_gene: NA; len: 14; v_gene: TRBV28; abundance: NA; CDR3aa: CASTHRQPPYEQYF; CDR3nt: TGTGCCAGCACTCACCGGCAGCCCCCCTACGAGCAGTACTTC
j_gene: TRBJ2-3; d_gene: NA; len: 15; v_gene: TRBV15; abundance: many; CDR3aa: CATSRDRDSTDTQYF; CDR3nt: TGTGCCACCAGCAGAGATAGGGATAGCACAGATACGCAGTATTTT
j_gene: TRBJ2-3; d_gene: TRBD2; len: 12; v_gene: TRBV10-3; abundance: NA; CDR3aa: CAIGRGTDTQYF; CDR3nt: TGTGCCATCGGGAGGGGAACAGATACGCAGTATTTT
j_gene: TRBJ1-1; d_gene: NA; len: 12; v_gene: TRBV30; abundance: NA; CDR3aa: CAWTREQVAAFF; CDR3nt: TGTGCCTGGACGCGGGAGCAGGTAGCGGCTTTCTTT
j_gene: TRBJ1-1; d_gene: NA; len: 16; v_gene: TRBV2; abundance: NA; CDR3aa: CASSESGVPLNTEAFF; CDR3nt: TGTGCCAGCAGTGAAAGCGGGGTTCCACTGAACACTGAAGCTTTCTTT
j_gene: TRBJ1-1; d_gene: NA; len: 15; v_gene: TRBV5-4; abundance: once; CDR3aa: CASSLAPTVNTEAFF; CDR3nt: TGTGCCAGCAGCTTGGCCCCCACAGTGAACACTGAAGCTTTCTTT
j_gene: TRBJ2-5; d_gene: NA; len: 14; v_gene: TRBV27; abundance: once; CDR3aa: CASSLRGGVETQYF; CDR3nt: TGTGCCAGCAGTTTAAGGGGTGGTGTAGAGACCCAGTACTTC
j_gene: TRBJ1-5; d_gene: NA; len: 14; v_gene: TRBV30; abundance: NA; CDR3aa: CAWSAGVAGQPQHF; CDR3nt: TGTGCCTGGAGTGCAGGGGTTGCGGGTCAGCCCCAGCATTTT
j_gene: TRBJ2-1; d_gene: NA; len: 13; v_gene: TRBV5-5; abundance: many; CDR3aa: CASSLGLFNEQFF; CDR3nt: TGTGCCAGCAGCTTGGGGCTGTTCAATGAGCAGTTCTTC
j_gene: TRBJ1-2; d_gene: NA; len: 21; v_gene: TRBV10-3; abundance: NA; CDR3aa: CAISGLGIGVSLGKINYGYTF; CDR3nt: TGTGCCATCAGTGGGCTGGGAATTGGGGTCTCTCTTGGTAAAATTAACTATGGCTACACCTTC
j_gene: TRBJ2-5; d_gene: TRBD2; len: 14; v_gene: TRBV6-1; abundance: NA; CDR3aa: CASSERLARETQYF; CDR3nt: TGTGCCAGCAGTGAAAGACTAGCTCGGGAGACCCAGTACTTC
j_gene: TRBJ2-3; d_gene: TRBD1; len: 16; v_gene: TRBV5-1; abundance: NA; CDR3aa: CASSLQGAASTDTQYF; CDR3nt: TGCGCCAGCAGCTTACAGGGGGCCGCTAGCACAGATACGCAGTATTTT
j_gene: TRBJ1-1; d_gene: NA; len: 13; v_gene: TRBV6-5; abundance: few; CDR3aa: CASVPGQNTEAFF; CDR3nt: TGTGCCAGCGTCCCTGGACAGAACACTGAAGCTTTCTTT
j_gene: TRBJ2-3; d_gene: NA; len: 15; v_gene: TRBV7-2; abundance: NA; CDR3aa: CASSPQTRARDTQYF; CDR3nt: TGTGCCAGCAGCCCTCAGACTAGAGCACGAGATACGCAGTATTTT
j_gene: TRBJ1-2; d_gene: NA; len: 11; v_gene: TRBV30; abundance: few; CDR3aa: CAWRGLYGYTF; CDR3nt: TGTGCCTGGAGGGGACTCTATGGCTACACCTTC
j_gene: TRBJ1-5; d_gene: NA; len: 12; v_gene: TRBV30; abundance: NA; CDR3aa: CAWSTDNQPQHF; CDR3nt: TGTGCCTGGAGCACGGACAATCAGCCCCAGCATTTT
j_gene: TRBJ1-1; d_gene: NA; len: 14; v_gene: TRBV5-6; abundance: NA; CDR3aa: CASSLTFGGTEAFF; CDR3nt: TGTGCCAGCAGCTTGACGTTTGGGGGGACTGAAGCTTTCTTT
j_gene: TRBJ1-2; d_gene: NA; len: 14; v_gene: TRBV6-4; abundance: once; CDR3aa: CASSESPKGSGYTF; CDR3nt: TGTGCCAGCAGTGAGAGCCCGAAGGGGTCTGGCTACACCTTC
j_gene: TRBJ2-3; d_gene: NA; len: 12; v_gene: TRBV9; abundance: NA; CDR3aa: CASSFRTDTQYF; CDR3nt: TGTGCCAGCAGCTTTCGCACAGATACGCAGTATTTT
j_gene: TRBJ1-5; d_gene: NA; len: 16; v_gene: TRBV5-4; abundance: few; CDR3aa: CASSPAFWPSNQPQHF; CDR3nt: TGTGCCAGCAGCCCGGCATTTTGGCCTAGCAATCAGCCCCAGCATTTT
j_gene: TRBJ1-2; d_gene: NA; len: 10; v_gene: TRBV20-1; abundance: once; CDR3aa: CSAYRDGYTF; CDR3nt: TGCAGTGCTTATAGGGATGGCTACACCTTC
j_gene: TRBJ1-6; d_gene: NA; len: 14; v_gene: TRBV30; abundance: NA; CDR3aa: CAWRGQMLNSPLHF; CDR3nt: TGTGCCTGGAGGGGGCAGATGCTTAATTCACCCCTCCACTTT
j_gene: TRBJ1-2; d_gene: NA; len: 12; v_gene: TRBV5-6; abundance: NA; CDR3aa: CASSRGVYGYTF; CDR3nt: TGTGCCAGCAGCCGCGGGGTCTATGGCTACACCTTC
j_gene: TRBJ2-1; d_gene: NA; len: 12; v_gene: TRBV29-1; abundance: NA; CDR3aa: CSVEGTSWEQFF; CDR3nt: TGCAGCGTTGAAGGGACCAGCTGGGAGCAGTTCTTC
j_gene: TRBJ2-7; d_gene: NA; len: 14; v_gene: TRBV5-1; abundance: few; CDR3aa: CASSLDANSYEQYF; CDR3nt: TGCGCCAGCAGCCTGGACGCCAACTCCTACGAGCAGTACTTC
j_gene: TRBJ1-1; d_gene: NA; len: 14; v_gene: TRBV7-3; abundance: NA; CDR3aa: CASSSGPMNTEAFF; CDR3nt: TGTGCCAGCAGCTCAGGCCCGATGAACACTGAAGCTTTCTTT
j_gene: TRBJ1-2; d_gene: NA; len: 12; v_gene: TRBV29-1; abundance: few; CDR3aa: CSVEEGAVRYTF; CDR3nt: TGCAGCGTTGAAGAGGGGGCAGTTCGCTACACCTTC
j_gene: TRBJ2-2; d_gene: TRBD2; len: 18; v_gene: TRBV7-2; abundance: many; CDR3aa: CASSPQGAGGPMVGELFF; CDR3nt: TGTGCCAGCAGCCCTCAAGGAGCGGGGGGGCCGATGGTTGGGGAGCTGTTTTTT
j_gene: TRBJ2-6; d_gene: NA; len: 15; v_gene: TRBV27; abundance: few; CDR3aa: CASSARGSGANVLTF; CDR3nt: TGTGCCAGCAGTGCACGAGGATCTGGGGCCAACGTCCTGACTTTC
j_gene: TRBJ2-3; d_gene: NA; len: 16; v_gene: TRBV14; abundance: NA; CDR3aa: CASSQAGWASTDTQYF; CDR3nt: TGTGCCAGCAGCCAGGCAGGTTGGGCTAGCACAGATACGCAGTATTTT
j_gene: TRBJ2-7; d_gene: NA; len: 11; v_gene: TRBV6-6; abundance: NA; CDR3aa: CASSSPDEQYF; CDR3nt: TGTGCCAGCAGTTCTCCTGACGAGCAGTACTTC
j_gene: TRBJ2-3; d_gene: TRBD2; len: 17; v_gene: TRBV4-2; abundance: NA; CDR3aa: CASSLSERGRGTDTQYF; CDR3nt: TGTGCCAGCAGCCTATCTGAGCGGGGCCGTGGGACAGATACGCAGTATTTT
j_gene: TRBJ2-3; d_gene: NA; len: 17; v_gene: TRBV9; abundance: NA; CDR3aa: CASSVDPLGLTTDTQYF; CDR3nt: TGTGCCAGCAGCGTAGACCCCTTAGGACTAACCACAGATACGCAGTATTTT
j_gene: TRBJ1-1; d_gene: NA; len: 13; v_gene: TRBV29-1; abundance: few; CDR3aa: CSVVGRVNTEAFF; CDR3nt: TGCAGCGTTGTTGGACGGGTGAACACTGAAGCTTTCTTT
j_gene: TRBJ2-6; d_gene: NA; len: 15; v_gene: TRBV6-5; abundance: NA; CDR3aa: CASSYSSSGANVLTF; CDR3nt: TGTGCCAGCAGTTACTCATCCTCTGGGGCCAACGTCCTGACTTTC
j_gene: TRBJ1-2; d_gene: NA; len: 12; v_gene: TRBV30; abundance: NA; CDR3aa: CAWSFPDYGYTF; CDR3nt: TGTGCCTGGAGTTTTCCAGACTATGGCTACACCTTC
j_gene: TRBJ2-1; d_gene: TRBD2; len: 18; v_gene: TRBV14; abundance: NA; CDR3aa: CASSRPKERGSAYNEQFF; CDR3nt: TGTGCCAGCAGCCGACCAAAGGAGCGGGGTTCGGCCTACAATGAGCAGTTCTTC
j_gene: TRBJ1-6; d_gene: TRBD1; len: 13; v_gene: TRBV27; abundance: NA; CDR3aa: CASSFGTVSPLHF; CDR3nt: TGTGCCAGCAGTTTTGGGACAGTTTCACCCCTCCACTTT
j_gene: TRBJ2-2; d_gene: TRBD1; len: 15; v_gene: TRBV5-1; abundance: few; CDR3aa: CASRIQGQFAGELFF; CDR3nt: TGCGCCAGCAGGATCCAGGGACAGTTCGCCGGGGAGCTGTTTTTT
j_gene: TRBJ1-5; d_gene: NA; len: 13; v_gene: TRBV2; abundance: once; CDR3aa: CASSTDRLQPQHF; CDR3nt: TGTGCCAGCAGTACCGACAGGCTTCAGCCCCAGCATTTT
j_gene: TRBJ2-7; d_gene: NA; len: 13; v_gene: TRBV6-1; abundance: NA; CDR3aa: CASSELTDTLWYF; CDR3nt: TGTGCCAGCAGTGAGCTTACCGACACCTTGTGGTACTTC
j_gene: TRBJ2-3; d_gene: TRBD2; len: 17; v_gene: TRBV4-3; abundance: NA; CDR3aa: CASSSGALASGSDTQYF; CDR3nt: TGCGCCAGCAGCTCCGGAGCGTTGGCTAGCGGTTCTGATACGCAGTATTTT
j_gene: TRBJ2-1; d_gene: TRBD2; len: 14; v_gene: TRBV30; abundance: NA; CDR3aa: CAWRSSGGYHKQFF; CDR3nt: TGTGCCTGGAGGTCTAGCGGGGGGTATCATAAGCAGTTCTTC
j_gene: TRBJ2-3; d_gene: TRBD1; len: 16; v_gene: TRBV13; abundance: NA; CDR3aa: CASRKGGTGVTDTQYF; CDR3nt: TGTGCCAGCAGGAAAGGAGGGACAGGGGTTACAGATACGCAGTATTTT